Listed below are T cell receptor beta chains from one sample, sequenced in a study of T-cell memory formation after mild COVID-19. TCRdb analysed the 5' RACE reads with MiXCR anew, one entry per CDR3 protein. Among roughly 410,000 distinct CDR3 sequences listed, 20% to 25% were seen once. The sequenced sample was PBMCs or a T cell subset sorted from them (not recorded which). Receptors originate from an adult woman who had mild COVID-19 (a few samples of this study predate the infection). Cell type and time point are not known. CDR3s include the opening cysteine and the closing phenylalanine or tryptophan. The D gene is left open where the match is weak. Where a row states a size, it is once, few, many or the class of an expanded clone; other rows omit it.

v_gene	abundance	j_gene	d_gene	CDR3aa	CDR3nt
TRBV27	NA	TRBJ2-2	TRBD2	CASSSGRNTGELFF	TGTGCCAGCAGTAGCGGGAGAAACACCGGGGAGCTGTTTTTT
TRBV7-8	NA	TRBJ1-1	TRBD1	CASSLASGGWTEAFF	TGTGCCAGCAGCTTAGCTTCAGGGGGATGGACTGAAGCTTTCTTT
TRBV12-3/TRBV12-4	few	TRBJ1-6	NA	CASSLGRQLYNSPLHF	TGTGCCAGCAGTTTAGGTCGGCAGTTATATAATTCACCCCTCCACTTT
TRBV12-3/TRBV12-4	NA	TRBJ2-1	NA	CASGGKTGVGNEQFF	TGTGCCAGCGGGGGAAAGACGGGAGTAGGAAATGAGCAGTTCTTC
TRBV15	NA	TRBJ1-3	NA	CATSSRGSGNTIYF	TGTGCCACCAGCAGCAGGGGTTCTGGAAACACCATATATTTT
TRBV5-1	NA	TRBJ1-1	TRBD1	CASSLVGTGLVGTEAFF	TGCGCCAGCAGCTTGGTAGGGACAGGGCTTGTGGGCACTGAAGCTTTCTTT
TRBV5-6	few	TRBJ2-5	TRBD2	CASSLEAGGPIIETQYF	TGTGCCAGCAGCTTGGAGGCGGGGGGGCCGATTATAGAGACCCAGTACTTC
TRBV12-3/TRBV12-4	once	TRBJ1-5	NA	CASSPRTLKYQPQHF	TGTGCCAGCAGTCCGAGGACGTTAAAATATCAGCCCCAGCATTTT
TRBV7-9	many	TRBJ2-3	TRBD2	CASSLILAGKSTDTQYF	TGTGCCAGCAGCTTAATACTAGCGGGGAAGAGCACAGATACGCAGTATTTT
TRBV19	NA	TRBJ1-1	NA	CASSPSRGGAKDTEAFF	TGTGCCAGTAGTCCCAGTCGTGGGGGCGCGAAGGACACTGAAGCTTTCTTT
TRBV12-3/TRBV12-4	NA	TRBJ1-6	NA	CASSRTDSYNSPLHF	TGTGCCAGCAGTCGGACAGACTCCTATAATTCACCCCTCCACTTT
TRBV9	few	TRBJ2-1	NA	CASQGGLLDEQFF	TGTGCCAGCCAGGGGGGACTTTTGGATGAGCAGTTCTTC
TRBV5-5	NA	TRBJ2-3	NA	CASSGLGWSDTQYF	TGTGCCAGCAGCGGTCTGGGGTGGAGTGATACGCAGTATTTT
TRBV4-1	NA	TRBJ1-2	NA	CASSQVEGNSYGYTF	TGCGCCAGCAGCCAAGTTGAGGGGAATTCCTATGGCTACACCTTC
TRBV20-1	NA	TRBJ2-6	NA	CSATRPDYSGANVLTF	TGCAGTGCGACCCGGCCGGACTACTCTGGGGCCAACGTCCTGACTTTC
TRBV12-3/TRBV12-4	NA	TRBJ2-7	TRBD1	CASSLEGTDRGAYEQYF	TGTGCCAGCAGTTTAGAGGGGACGGACAGGGGGGCCTACGAGCAGTACTTC
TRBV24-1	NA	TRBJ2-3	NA	CATSDFSWNTQYF	TGTGCCACCAGTGATTTTAGCTGGAATACGCAGTATTTT
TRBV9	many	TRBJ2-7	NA	CASSVGTTNYEQYF	TGTGCCAGCAGCGTAGGGACTACCAACTACGAGCAGTACTTC
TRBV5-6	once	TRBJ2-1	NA	CASSWRDPNEQFF	TGTGCCAGCAGCTGGCGTGACCCCAATGAGCAGTTCTTC
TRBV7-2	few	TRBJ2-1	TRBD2	CASSSPSTSGRAGEQFF	TGTGCCAGCAGCTCGCCATCGACTAGCGGGAGGGCTGGAGAGCAGTTCTTC
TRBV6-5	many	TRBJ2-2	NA	CASKVRRNTGELFF	TGTGCCAGCAAAGTACGGAGAAACACCGGGGAGCTGTTTTTT
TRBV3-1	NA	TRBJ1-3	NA	CASSQLQGRGNTIYF	TGTGCCAGCAGCCAACTTCAGGGTCGGGGAAACACCATATATTTT
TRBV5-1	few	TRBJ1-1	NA	CASSPDRMGNTEAFF	TGCGCCAGCAGCCCAGACAGGATGGGGAACACTGAAGCTTTCTTT
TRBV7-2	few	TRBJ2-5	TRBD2	CASSLVLVAGGQETQYF	TGTGCCAGCAGCTTAGTCTTAGTAGCGGGGGGACAAGAGACCCAGTACTTC
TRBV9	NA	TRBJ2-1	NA	CASSPIHGEQFF	TGTGCCAGCAGTCCTATTCACGGTGAGCAGTTCTTC
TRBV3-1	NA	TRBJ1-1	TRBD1	CASSQDTDRGTEAFF	TGTGCCAGCAGCCAAGATACGGACAGGGGCACTGAAGCTTTCTTT
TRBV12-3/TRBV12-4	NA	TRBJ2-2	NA	CASSGWDRELFF	TGTGCCAGCAGCGGATGGGACCGGGAGCTGTTTTTT
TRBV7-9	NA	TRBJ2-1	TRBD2	CASSPTSGGINEQFF	TGTGCCAGCAGTCCCACGTCGGGGGGAATCAATGAGCAGTTCTTC
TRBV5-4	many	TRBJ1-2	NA	CASSFGQDGYTF	TGTGCCAGCAGCTTCGGGCAGGATGGCTACACCTTC
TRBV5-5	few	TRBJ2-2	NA	CASSPRATGELFF	TGTGCCAGCAGCCCCCGGGCCACCGGGGAGCTGTTTTTT
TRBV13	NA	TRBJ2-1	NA	CASSLARGLPYNEQFF	TGTGCCAGCAGCTTAGCGCGGGGGCTCCCCTACAATGAGCAGTTCTTC
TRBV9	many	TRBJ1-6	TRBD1	CASSPRTGLNSPLHF	TGTGCCAGCAGCCCCCGGACAGGGTTGAATTCACCCCTCCACTTT
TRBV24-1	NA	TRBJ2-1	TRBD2	CATSDGRGGNEQFF	TGTGCCACCAGTGATGGGCGGGGGGGCAATGAGCAGTTCTTC
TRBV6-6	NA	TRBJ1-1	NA	CASSYSTGPESNTEAFF	TGTGCCAGCAGTTACTCGACGGGGCCGGAAAGTAACACTGAAGCTTTCTTT
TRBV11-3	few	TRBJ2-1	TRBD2	CASGPGLTLAGGPPHSYNEQFF	TGTGCCAGCGGGCCGGGGCTGACGTTAGCGGGAGGTCCACCCCACTCCTACAATGAGCAGTTCTTC
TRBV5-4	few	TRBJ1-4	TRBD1	CASSAYRDRDEKLFF	TGTGCCAGCAGCGCGTACCGGGACAGGGATGAAAAACTGTTTTTT
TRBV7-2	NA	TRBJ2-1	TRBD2	CATEAGTSGSEQFF	TGTGCCACCGAGGCCGGGACTAGCGGGAGCGAGCAGTTCTTC
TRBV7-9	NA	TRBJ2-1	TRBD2	CASSFNAAGVVEQFF	TGTGCCAGCAGCTTTAATGCAGCGGGAGTAGTTGAGCAGTTCTTC
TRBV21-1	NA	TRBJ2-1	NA	CASNTEGTSGSAWDEQFF	TGTGCCAGCAACACAGAGGGGACTAGCGGGAGCGCCTGGGATGAGCAGTTCTTC
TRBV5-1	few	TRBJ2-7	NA	CASSSLDSYEQYF	TGCGCCAGCAGCTCCTTGGACAGCTACGAGCAGTACTTC
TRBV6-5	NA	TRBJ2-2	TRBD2	CASRAGLGDTGELFF	TGTGCCAGCAGAGCGGGACTAGGCGACACCGGGGAGCTGTTTTTT
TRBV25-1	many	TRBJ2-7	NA	CASSDGQMGYEQYF	TGTGCCAGCAGTGATGGGCAGATGGGCTACGAGCAGTACTTC
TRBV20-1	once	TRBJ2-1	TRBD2	CSARVRREAMVFF	TGCAGTGCTAGAGTCCGCCGGGAGGCAATGGTGTTCTTC
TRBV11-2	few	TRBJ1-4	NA	CASSLARYGATNEKLFF	TGTGCCAGCAGCTTAGCGCGATACGGGGCAACTAATGAAAAACTGTTTTTT
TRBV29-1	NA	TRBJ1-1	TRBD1	CSVDRTNTEAFF	TGCAGCGTGGACAGGACGAACACTGAAGCTTTCTTT
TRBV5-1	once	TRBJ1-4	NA	CASQPGGTEKLFF	TGCGCCAGCCAACCCGGAGGGACGGAAAAACTGTTTTTT
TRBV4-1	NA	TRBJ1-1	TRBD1	CASSQGGQGGTEAFF	TGCGCCAGCAGCCAAGGGGGACAGGGCGGCACTGAAGCTTTCTTT
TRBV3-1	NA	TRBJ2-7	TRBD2	CASSQNPSGGLGDEQYF	TGTGCCAGCAGCCAAAACCCCTCGGGGGGTCTAGGAGACGAGCAGTACTTC
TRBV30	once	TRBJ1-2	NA	CAWSDLGGYGYTF	TGTGCCTGGAGTGACCTGGGGGGCTATGGCTACACCTTC
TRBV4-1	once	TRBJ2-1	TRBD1	CASSRDRGSGRFF	TGCGCCAGCAGCCGGGACAGGGGCTCTGGGAGGTTCTTC
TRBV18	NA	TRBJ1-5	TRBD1	CASSRRQGPQPQHF	TGTGCCAGCTCCCGACGACAGGGACCCCAGCCCCAGCATTTT
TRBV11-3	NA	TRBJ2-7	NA	CASSLGSRGGTYEQYF	TGTGCCAGCAGCTTAGGGTCTCGCGGAGGAACCTACGAGCAGTACTTC
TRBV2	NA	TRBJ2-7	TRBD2	CASSAGLAAYEQYF	TGTGCCAGCAGCGCGGGACTAGCGGCCTACGAGCAGTACTTC
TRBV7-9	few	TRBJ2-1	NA	CASSLILAGSYNEQFF	TGTGCCAGCAGCTTAATCTTGGCGGGGTCCTACAATGAGCAGTTCTTC